This entry lists 24 T cell receptor beta chains sequenced from one sample in a study of cytomegalovirus exposure and HLA in healthy donors. This PCR relied on a set of 60 Vbeta primers and 13 Jbeta primers. Sequencing used immunoSEQ multiplex PCR; TCRdb keeps in-frame clones, though not all of them. The sample includes more than 110,000 clones, 80% of them seen just once. Sequencing used PBMCs. The receptor set was obtained from a female donor in good health and CMV-seronegative.

CDR3: CSVGQGADYGYTF. The DNA of the CDR3 is TGCAGCGTGGGACAGGGGGCCGACTATGGCTACACCTTC. V gene TRBV29-1 combines with J gene TRBJ1-2; 12 nucleotides align to TRBD1. The CDR3 spans 13 residues. Losses at the gene ends were 6 bases for V and 3 bases for J; bases not matched to a gene: 2. CDR1 SQVTM and CDR2 ANQGSEA come from the germline V gene. Looking up the rest from reference TRBV29-1 and TRBJ1-2 gives the full variable domain: SAVISQKPSRDICQRGTSLTIQCQVDSQVTMMFWYRQQPGQSLTLIATANQGSEATYESGFVIDKFPISRPNLTFSTLTVSNMSPEDSSIYLCSVGQGADYGYTFGSGTRLTVV.

J is TRBJ2-7 and V is TRBV5-1, with D unclear. V lost 0 bases to trimming and J lost 3 bases, with 13 bases between them. Germline V gene sequence: CDR1 SGHRS, CDR2 YFSETQ. The length of the CDR3 is 15 residues. The DNA for the CDR3 is TGCGCCAGCAGCTTGGCGTCAGAAGTTTTCTACGAGCAGTACTTC. Encoded protein: CASSLASEVFYEQYF. Based on the CDR3 plus reference TRBV5-1 and TRBJ2-7, the full variable domain is KAGVTQTPRYLIKTRGQQVTLSCSPISGHRSVSWYQQTPGQGLQFLFEYFSETQRNKGNFPGRFSGRQFSNSRSEMNVSTLELGDSALYLCASSLASEVFYEQYFGPGTRLTVT.

The gene calls are TRBV15 and TRBJ1-5; 10 bases fit TRBD1. Per germline, CDR1 LNHNV and CDR2 YYDKDF (reference sequence). The CDR3 loop spans 15 amino acids. V lost 5 bases to trimming and J lost 3 bases; unmatched junction nucleotides: 4. In nucleotides, the CDR3 is TGTGCCACCAGCCTTGACAGGGGGCTCAATCAGCCCCAGCATTTT. Amino acids: CATSLDRGLNQPQHF.

The chain recombines TRBV6-5 with TRBJ2-5; D is uncertain. The CDR3 is 16 residues long. CDR1 MNHEY and CDR2 SVGAGI come from the germline V gene. Between the trimmed V and J ends, which lost 4 bases and 1 base, there was a span of 16 bases. CDR3 sequence reads: CASSSPLSRGQETQYF. The CDR3, as DNA: TGTGCCAGCAGTTCCCCTCTCTCGAGAGGCCAAGAGACCCAGTACTTC.

The CDR3 nucleotides read TGTGCCAGCAGCTTAGCGGGCAGGGTCGTGGAGACCCAGTACTTC. Amino acid sequence: CASSLAGRVVETQYF. This chain connects TRBV7-6 to TRBJ2-5; D is possibly TRBD1 (5 bases). V lost 0 bases to trimming and J lost 5 bases, with 13 bases between them. Germline V lookup: CDR1 SGHVS, CDR2 FNYEAQ. The CDR3 has 15 residues.

This chain links TRBV5-4 with TRBJ2-7; 12 nucleotides line up with TRBD1. In germline, CDR1 is SGHNT, CDR2 YYREEE (reference sequence). J was trimmed by 4 bases and V by 1 base; bases with no gene match: 9. The CDR3 spans 17 residues. For the CDR3, the DNA is TGTGCCAGCAGCTTGCCGCCGGGACAGGGGGCGAAATACGAGCAGTACTTC. It is translated as CASSLPPGQGAKYEQYF.

The rearrangement joins TRBV4-1 to TRBJ2-3, with 7 bases aligning to TRBD2. V shed 2 bases and J 0 bases; nucleotides not matched to a gene: 14. CDR3 size: 19 residues. The germline V gene encodes CDR1 MGHRA and CDR2 YSYEKL. As DNA, the CDR3 is TGCGCCAGCAGCCAACAACTCCCCTTCCTAGCGGCTAGCACAGATACGCAGTATTTT. Its translation is CASSQQLPFLAASTDTQYF.

The chain uses TRBV7-9 and TRBJ1-1; tentative D call: TRBD1 (6 bases). This CDR3 has 16 residues. In germline, CDR1 is SEHNR, CDR2 FQNEAQ (reference sequence). V dropped 5 bases and J dropped 0 bases, with 16 bases sitting between them. CDR3 DNA sequence: TGTGCCAGCAGCCCCAGAGGGGGGGAAATGAACACTGAAGCTTTCTTT. It translates to CASSPRGGEMNTEAFF.

This clone was observed a handful of times. The genes are TRBV28 and TRBJ1-2, with D uncertain. Trimming shortened V by 2 bases and J by 8 bases, and 9 bases separated the two germline ends. This CDR3 is 12 amino acids long. Looked up from germline, CDR1 is MDHEN and CDR2 is SYDVKM. The CDR3 sequence is CASSLPHRGYTF. The CDR3 DNA reads as TGTGCCAGCAGTTTACCTCACCGGGGCTACACCTTC.

The rearrangement uses TRBV12-2 and TRBJ1-5; TRBD1, the table's D call, lacks a check against the DNA. TRBV12-2 is described as a pseudogene. This CDR3 has 16 amino acids. CDR3 coding DNA: TGTGCAAGTCGAGGGACAGGGGGCTCGTATGGTCAGCCCCAGCATTTT. This gives the protein CASRGTGGSYGQPQHF.

The chain uses TRBV19 and TRBJ2-5; D remains unclear. Germline CDR1 reads LNHDA; CDR2 reads SQIVND (reference sequence). CDR3 size: 12 residues. Trimming pared 3 bases from V and 4 bases from J, leaving 6 bases between. In nucleotides, the CDR3 is TGTGCCAGTAGTATTCCGAGAGAGACCCAGTACTTC. Translation: CASSIPRETQYF.

The chain links TRBV29-1 to TRBJ2-4; TRBD2 might be the D (5 bases). V was shortened by 2 bases and J by 8 bases, with 13 bases between the two germline ends. The CDR3 is 13 amino acids. The germline gives CDR1 SQVTM, CDR2 ANQGSEA. CDR3 amino acids: CSVESGTGDIQYF. CDR3 coding DNA: TGCAGCGTTGAAAGCGGTACCGGGGACATTCAGTACTTC.

This clone was detected once. This chain uses TRBV19 with TRBJ2-7; 9 nucleotides match TRBD2. Trimming took 5 bases from V and 2 from J; bases not matched to a gene: 7. CDR1 LNHDA and CDR2 SQIVND come from the germline V gene (reference sequence). The CDR3 is made up of 15 amino acids. The CDR3 DNA reads as TGTGCCAGTAGTCCCCTAGCGGGACTTGCCTACGAGCAGTACTTC. This codes for CASSPLAGLAYEQYF.

This chain uses TRBV30 with TRBJ1-5, with D uncertain. The CDR3 has 15 amino acids. Trimming took off 2 bases at V and 6 bases at J, with 17 bases between the two ends. The germline V gene has CDR1 GTSNPN and CDR2 SVGIG (reference sequence). DNA for the CDR3: TGTGCCTGGAGTCGGGATGTTGGGAGTCGTCAGCCCCAGCATTTT. Its protein is CAWSRDVGSRQPQHF.

The chain employs TRBV14 and TRBJ2-3, with D perhaps TRBD2 (5 bases). The CDR3 has 16 amino acids. Trimming removed 0 bases at V and 2 bases at J, with 12 bases between. Per the germline V gene, CDR1 is SGHDN and CDR2 is FVKESK. CDR3 coding DNA: TGTGCCAGCAGCCAAGATGGAGCGGTCCCCACAGATACGCAGTATTTT. It specifies CASSQDGAVPTDTQYF.

This chain uses TRBV9 with TRBJ2-2; D is possibly TRBD1 (6 bases). V was pared by 3 bases and J by 1 base, with 10 bases between. CDR1 and CDR2 from the germline V gene are SGDLS and YYNGEE. The CDR3 has 15 amino acids. The CDR3 here is CASSAQTGNTGELFF. Here the CDR3 DNA reads TGTGCCAGCAGCGCCCAGACAGGGAACACCGGGGAGCTGTTTTTT.

This clone was seen more than once but under ten times. This sequence joins TRBV10-3 and TRBJ1-2; 7 bases are shared with TRBD1. V trimming: 0 bases; J trimming: 0 bases; junction bases outside the gene matches: 10. Per germline, CDR1 ENHRY and CDR2 SYGVKD. The length of the CDR3 is 18 residues. CDR3 nucleotides: TGTGCCATCAGTGAGTCCGGGCGGGACAGCTATTCTAACTATGGCTACACCTTC. It encodes CAISESGRDSYSNYGYTF.

The V gene is TRBV2, the J gene TRBJ1-4, with D maybe TRBD1 (6 bases). This CDR3 has 14 residues. In germline, CDR1 is SNHLY, CDR2 FYNNEI. V was clipped by 2 bases and J by 10 bases, with 14 bases between them. The chain's CDR3 is CASSELQGSVKLFF. In nucleotides, the CDR3 is TGTGCCAGCAGTGAATTACAGGGTAGTGTAAAACTGTTTTTT.

The CDR3 region has the DNA TGTGCCAGCAGCTGGGGACAGAGCTCCTACGAGCAGTACTTC. This sequence encodes CASSWGQSSYEQYF. The V gene is TRBV5-4, the J gene TRBJ2-7; 7 nucleotides agree with TRBD1. This CDR3 spans 14 amino acids. CDR1 and CDR2 (germline): SGHNT, YYREEE (reference sequence). V was clipped by 3 bases and J by 0 bases; unmatched bases: 3.

The chain recombines TRBV27 with TRBJ2-7; 7 bases are a match to TRBD1. The CDR3 runs 14 residues. Trimming at V came to 6 bases and at J to 2 bases, leaving 7 bases not matched to a gene. From germline, CDR1 is MNHEY and CDR2 SMNVEV (reference sequence). The CDR3 sequence: CASSLTRGPYEQYF. CDR3 coding DNA: TGTGCCAGCAGCTTAACTAGGGGGCCCTACGAGCAGTACTTC.

This clone was seen just once. V and J are TRBV5-1 and TRBJ2-2; a weak D match, TRBD2 (5 bases). Germline values: CDR1 SGHRS, CDR2 YFSETQ. V was shortened by 0 bases and J by 7 bases, with 16 bases between the two germline ends. The CDR3 is 16 amino acids. In DNA, the CDR3 is TGCGCCAGCAGCTTGGACAGTAGTGTGGCGGGCGGGGAGCTGTTTTTT. It yields the protein CASSLDSSVAGGELFF.

J is TRBJ2-5 and V is TRBV2; TRBD2 matches at 7 bases. Trimming cost V 9 bases and J 5 bases; bases outside gene matches: 6. Germline CDR1 SNHLY, CDR2 FYNNEI. The CDR3 runs to 12 residues. The CDR3 is CARGGDRETQYF. The CDR3 DNA reads TGTGCCAGGGGGGGGGACCGGGAGACCCAGTACTTC.

The rearrangement uses TRBV27 and TRBJ1-2; D is perhaps TRBD1 (5 bases). Germline V gives CDR1 MNHEY, CDR2 SMNVEV (reference sequence). There are 15 residues in the CDR3. Between the trimmed V and J ends, which lost 5 bases and 3 bases, there was a span of 16 bases. The DNA of the CDR3 is TGTGCCAGCAGTCTACGGACACCCTCGGACTATGGCTACACCTTC. Translated, it gives CASSLRTPSDYGYTF.

V usage is TRBV2 and J usage is TRBJ1-1; TRBD1 aligns across 9 bases. The trim removed 2 bases at V and 1 base at J, leaving 5 bases unmatched. The CDR3 runs to 16 residues. CDR1 is SNHLY, CDR2 FYNNEI, per germline. The CDR3 DNA is TGTGCCAGCAGTGAAACCGGGACAGGGAGGAACACTGAAGCTTTCTTT. This sequence encodes CASSETGTGRNTEAFF.